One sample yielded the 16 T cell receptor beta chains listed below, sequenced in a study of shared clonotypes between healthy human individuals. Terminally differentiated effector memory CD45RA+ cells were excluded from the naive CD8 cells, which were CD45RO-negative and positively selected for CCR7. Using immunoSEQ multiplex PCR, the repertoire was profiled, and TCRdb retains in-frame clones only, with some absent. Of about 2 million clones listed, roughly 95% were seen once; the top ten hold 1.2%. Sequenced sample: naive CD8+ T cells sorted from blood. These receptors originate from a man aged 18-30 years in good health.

CDR3 coding DNA: TGTGCCAGCAGCTGGGACTCGGGGTCAGTATACGAGCAGTACTTC. Its protein is CASSWDSGSVYEQYF. The chain is built from TRBV6-6 and TRBJ2-7, with a tentative D call TRBD2 (6 bases). Trimming removed 6 bases from V and 4 bases from J, with 19 bases in between. CDR1 is MNHNY and CDR2 is SVGAGI in the germline V gene (reference sequence). The CDR3 length is 15 residues.

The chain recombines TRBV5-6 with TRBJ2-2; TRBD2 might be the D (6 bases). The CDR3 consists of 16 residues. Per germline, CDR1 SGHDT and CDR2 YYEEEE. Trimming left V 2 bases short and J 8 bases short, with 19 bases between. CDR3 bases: TGTGCCAGCAGCTTTTACGGGACTTTTGGGACTGGGGAGCTGTTTTTT. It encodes CASSFYGTFGTGELFF. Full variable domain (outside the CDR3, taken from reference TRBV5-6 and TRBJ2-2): DAGVTQSPTHLIKTRGQQVTLRCSPKSGHDTVSWYQQALGQGPQFIFQYYEEEERQRGNFPDRFSGHQFPNYSSELNVNALLLGDSALYLCASSFYGTFGTGELFFGEGSRLTVL.

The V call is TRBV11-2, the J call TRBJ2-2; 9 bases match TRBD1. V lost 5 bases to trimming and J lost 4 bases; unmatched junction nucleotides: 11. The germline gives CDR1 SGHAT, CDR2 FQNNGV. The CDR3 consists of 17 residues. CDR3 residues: CASSPRGQGPSTGELFF. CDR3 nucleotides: TGTGCCAGCAGCCCGCGGGGACAGGGACCTAGCACCGGGGAGCTGTTTTTT.

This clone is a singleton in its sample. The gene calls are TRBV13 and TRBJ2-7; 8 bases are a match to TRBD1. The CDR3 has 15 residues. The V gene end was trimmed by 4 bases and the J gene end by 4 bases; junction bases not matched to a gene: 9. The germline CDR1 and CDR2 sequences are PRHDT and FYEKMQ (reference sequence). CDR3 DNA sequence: TGTGCCAGCAGCTCGCCCTTTGACAGGGGATACGAGCAGTACTTC. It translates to CASSSPFDRGYEQYF.

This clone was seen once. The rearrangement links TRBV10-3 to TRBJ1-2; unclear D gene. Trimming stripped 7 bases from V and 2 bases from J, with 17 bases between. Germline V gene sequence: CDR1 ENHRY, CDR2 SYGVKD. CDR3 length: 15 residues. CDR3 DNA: TGTGCCATCACCGATATCGACCGCTCCAACTATGGCTACACCTTC. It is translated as CAITDIDRSNYGYTF.

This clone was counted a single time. The CDR3 DNA reads TGTGCCAGCAGCCGAGCGGGAGTGGAGACCCAGTACTTC. Residues: CASSRAGVETQYF. This chain connects TRBV11-2 to TRBJ2-5; 8 bases align to TRBD2. The V gene end was trimmed by 5 bases and the J gene end by 5 bases; junction bases not matched to a gene: 4. The CDR3 contains 13 residues. CDR1 is SGHAT and CDR2 is FQNNGV in the germline V gene.

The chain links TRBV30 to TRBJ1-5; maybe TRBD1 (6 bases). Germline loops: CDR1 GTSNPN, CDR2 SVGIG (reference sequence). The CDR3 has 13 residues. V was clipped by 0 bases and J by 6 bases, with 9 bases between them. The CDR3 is CAWSVQGVQPQHF. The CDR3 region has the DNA TGTGCCTGGAGTGTACAGGGAGTTCAGCCCCAGCATTTT.

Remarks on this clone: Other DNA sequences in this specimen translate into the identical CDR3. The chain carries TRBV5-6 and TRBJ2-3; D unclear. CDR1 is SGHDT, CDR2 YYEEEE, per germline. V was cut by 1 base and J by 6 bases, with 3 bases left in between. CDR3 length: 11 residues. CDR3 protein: CASSLSDTQYF. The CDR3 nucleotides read TGTGCCAGCAGCTTGTCCGATACGCAGTATTTT.

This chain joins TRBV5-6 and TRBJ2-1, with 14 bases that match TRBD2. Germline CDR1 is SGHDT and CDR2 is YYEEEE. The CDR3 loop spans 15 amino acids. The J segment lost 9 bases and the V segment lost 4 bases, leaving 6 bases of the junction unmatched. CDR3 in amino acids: CASSPRLAGGPEQFF. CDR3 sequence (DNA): TGTGCCAGCAGCCCCCGACTAGCGGGGGGGCCTGAGCAGTTCTTC.

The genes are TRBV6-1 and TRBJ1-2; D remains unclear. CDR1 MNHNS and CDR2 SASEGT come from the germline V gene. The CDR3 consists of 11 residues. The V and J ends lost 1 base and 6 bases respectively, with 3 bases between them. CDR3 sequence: CASSEGDGYTF. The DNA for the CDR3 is TGTGCCAGCAGTGAAGGCGATGGCTACACCTTC.

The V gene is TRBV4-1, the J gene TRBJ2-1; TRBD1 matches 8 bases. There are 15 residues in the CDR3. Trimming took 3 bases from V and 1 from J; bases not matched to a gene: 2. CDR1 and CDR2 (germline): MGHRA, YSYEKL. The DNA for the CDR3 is TGCGCCAGCAGCCAGGGACAGGCGTCCTACAATGAGCAGTTCTTC. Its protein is CASSQGQASYNEQFF.

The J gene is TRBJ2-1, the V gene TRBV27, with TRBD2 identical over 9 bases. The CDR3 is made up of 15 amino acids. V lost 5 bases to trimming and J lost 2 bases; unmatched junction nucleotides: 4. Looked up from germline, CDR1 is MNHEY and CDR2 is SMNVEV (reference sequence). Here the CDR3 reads CASSASGITYNEQFF. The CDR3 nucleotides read TGTGCCAGCAGTGCTAGCGGGATTACCTACAATGAGCAGTTCTTC.

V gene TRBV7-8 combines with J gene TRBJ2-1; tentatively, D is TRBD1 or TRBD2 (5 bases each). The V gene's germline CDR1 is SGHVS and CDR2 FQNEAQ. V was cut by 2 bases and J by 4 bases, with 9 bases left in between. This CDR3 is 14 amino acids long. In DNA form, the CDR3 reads TGTGCCAGCAGCTTATACGGGGCGTACAATGAGCAGTTCTTC. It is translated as CASSLYGAYNEQFF. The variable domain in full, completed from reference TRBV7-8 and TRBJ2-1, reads GAGVSQSPRYKVAKRGQDVALRCDPISGHVSLFWYQQALGQGPEFLTYFQNEAQLDKSGLPSDRFFAERPEGSVSTLKIQRTQQEDSAVYLCASSLYGAYNEQFFGPGTRLTVL.

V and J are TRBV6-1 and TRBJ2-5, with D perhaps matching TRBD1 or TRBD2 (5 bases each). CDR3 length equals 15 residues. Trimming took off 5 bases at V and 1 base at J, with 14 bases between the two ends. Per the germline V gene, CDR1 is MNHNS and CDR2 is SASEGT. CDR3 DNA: TGTGCCAGCAGTCCTGGGACCCACCCCCAAGAGACCCAGTACTTC. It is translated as CASSPGTHPQETQYF.

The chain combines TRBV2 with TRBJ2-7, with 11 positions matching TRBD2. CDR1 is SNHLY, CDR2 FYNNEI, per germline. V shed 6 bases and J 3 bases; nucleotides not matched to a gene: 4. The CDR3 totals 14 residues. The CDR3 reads CASSGTSGFYEQYF. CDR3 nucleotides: TGTGCCAGCAGCGGGACTAGCGGATTCTACGAGCAGTACTTC.

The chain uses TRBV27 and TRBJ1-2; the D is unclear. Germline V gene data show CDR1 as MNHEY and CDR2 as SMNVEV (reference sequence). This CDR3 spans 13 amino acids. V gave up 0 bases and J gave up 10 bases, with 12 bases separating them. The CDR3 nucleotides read TGTGCCAGCAGTTTATCGCCGGGGAACAACTACACCTTC. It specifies CASSLSPGNNYTF.